This TCR beta chain appears in the sequencing data of a study of technical replicates of blood from a few donors. This CDR3 contains 16 residues. Trimming at V came to 7 bases and at J to 2 bases, leaving 14 bases not matched to a gene. Germline CDR1 SNHLY, CDR2 FYNNEI. Assay used: immunoSEQ multiplex PCR; TCRdb lists only in-frame clones, some missing. The sample carries some 80,000 clones, approximately 96% recorded once. Sample: T cells isolated from PBMCs. This sequence joins TRBV2 and TRBJ2-7; 7 bases map to TRBD2. The TCR sequence derives from a human donor in good health. This CDR3 is CASKVMRGSPAYEQYF. CDR3 nucleotides: TGTGCCAGCAAGGTTATGCGCGGGAGCCCTGCCTACGAGCAGTACTTC.